This T cell receptor beta chain was found in a study of early T cells in non-severe SARS-CoV-2 infection. In the study overall: Unpaired chains resulted from sequencing bulk RNA of unsorted whole blood.

Molecules of cDNA were individually given unique molecular identifiers that were attached to them. TCRdb re-called the 5' RACE reads through MiXCR, storing one row per CDR3 protein. The table shows roughly 50,000 distinct CDR3 sequences, with about a tenth occurring only once. Germline assignment: CDR1 SGDLS and CDR2 YYNGEE. Trimming took 3 bases from V and 6 from J; bases not matched to a gene: 12. This CDR3 comprises 16 residues. The sequenced material came from whole blood. The chain is built from TRBV9 and TRBJ2-1, with 7 bases matching TRBD2. This TCR was recovered from an adult who was a healthcare worker with PCR-confirmed SARS-CoV-2 infection or an uninfected control (not recorded which). This chain's CDR3 is CASSAVLASTSNEQFF. The CDR3 bases are TGTGCCAGCAGCGCCGTACTAGCGAGCACTTCCAATGAGCAGTTCTTC.